This T cell receptor (beta chain) was identified during a study of regulatory T cells in long-lasting Graves disease. Arm-PCR of CDR3 regions and iRepertoire HTBI primers were used to build TCR beta libraries. TCRdb reprocessed the multiplex PCR reads with MiXCR, giving one entry per CDR3 protein. The data hold about 420,000 distinct CDR3 sequences, with over 15% observed a single time. Time point in this sample: newly diagnosed GD, antithyroid drugs for less than 3 months. PBMCs were the source of the RNA used for TCR sequencing. Trimming pared 2 bases from V and 3 bases from J, leaving 4 bases between. The germline V gene encodes CDR1 GTSNPN and CDR2 SVGIG (reference sequence). The CDR3 sequence is 12 residues long. This clonotype came up many times. These same data were also listed under a study on T cells in Graves' hyperthyroidism and ophthalmopathy. That source reports: A lack of ophthalmopathy progression within 18 months defined stable Graves' hyperthyroidism. A patient was excluded if there was uncontrolled infection, other autoimmune disease, pregnancy or lactation.

The clonotype originates from a woman under 30 with Graves disease. The chain recombines TRBV30 with TRBJ2-2, with D uncertain. Sequencing was performed on peripheral blood mononuclear cells (PBMCs), taken at new diagnosis, from a patient treated with antithyroid drugs. As DNA, the CDR3 is TGTGCCTGGAGTTCTGACACCGGGGAGCTGTTTTTT. Translating it yields CAWSSDTGELFF.